This T cell receptor beta chain was sequenced for a study of blood T cells in healthy people across ages. Overall study findings and caveats: Diversity of TCR beta correlated strongly with naive T cell percentage.

This clonotype was observed a few times. Its antigen is currently unknown. Sequence at one end of the junction differs from germline and may be a read error. The CDR3 is 11 amino acids. CDR1 is DFQATT, CDR2 SNEGSKA, per germline (reference sequence). With a J-beta primer mix and a sample-barcoded 5' primer, a second PCR ran about 6 to 11 cycles. One entry per CDR3 protein results from TCRdb running MiXCR on the 5' RACE reads. The top ten clones hold roughly 8.2% of a sample with about 1,600,000 distinct CDR3 sequences, about 43% of them seen once. Material for sequencing was blood. The chain links TRBV20-1 to TRBJ2-1; possibly TRBD2 for D (5 bases). The clonotype was recovered from a woman younger than 35 in good health. The CDR3 nucleotides are TGTGGGCTATTCGGGGTCAATGAGCAGTTCTTC. It yields the protein CGLFGVNEQFF.